The present T cell receptor (beta chain) was sequenced within a study of PD-1 blockade in classical Hodgkin lymphoma (dated by TCRdb to the early 2020s). About the study as a whole: Nivolumab dosing was 3 mg/kg intravenously every 2 weeks, continuing until either disease progression or unacceptable toxicity. The study used CyTOF and TCR beta sequencing to define a peripheral blood immune signature of response to PD-1 blockade in classical Hodgkin lymphoma.

About this clone itself: It has no known antigen specificity. One base away there is no much larger clone; base qualities are not given.

Study-level results and caveats: Lower diversity was seen in patients whose nivolumab began less than 1 year after ASCT, and these patients were left out of later analyses so that immune reconstitution would not confound the results. Baseline diversity similar to that of newly diagnosed patients was observed in trial patients achieving complete response, whereas significantly lower diversity was observed in partial responders and progressors. Newly diagnosed patients were reported to have lower baseline TCR diversity than healthy donors, and relapsed/refractory patients were reported to have lower baseline TCR diversity still. A significant rise by C4D1 was seen in CD4+ but not CD8+ TCR diversity (p=0.0027 vs p=0.16), with the rise being most apparent in complete responders (p=0.02). Only a single clinical trial cohort was studied, and what caused the repertoire differences, possibly disease activity or prior therapy, remained undefined.

The label giving this sample's time point can be read as: cycle 2 day 1 (C2D1) of nivolumab. Relapse after autologous stem cell transplantation had occurred in all trial patients, and cohorts A, B and C were distinguished by prior brentuximab vedotin exposure. The trial cohort was composed of roughly 60 patients with relapsed/refractory classical Hodgkin lymphoma, for whom complete response, partial response or progressive disease was recorded as best overall response. Single-agent nivolumab was administered to trial patients in the multi-cohort phase II CheckMate 205 trial. An independent review committee assessed best overall response by applying the 2007 International Working Group response criteria. Trial PBMCs were collected immediately before nivolumab initiation (C1D1) and during therapy at cycle 2 day 1 and cycle 4 day 1. Peripheral blood was collected in 8 mL Vacutainer Cell Preparation Tubes, from which PBMCs were isolated by centrifugation and then cryopreserved.

Genomic DNA was isolated using the Qiagen DNeasy kit from unsorted PBMCs as well as from negatively selected CD4+ and CD8+ fractions. TCR beta CDR3 regions were subjected to amplification by immunoSEQ multiplex PCR with primers that anneal to V and J segments. A synthetic immune receptor repertoire was used to minimize amplification bias, and remaining bias was computationally removed after sequencing. Turning to the authors' computational methods: Custom Python scripts were used to quantify repertoire diversity as the Shannon entropy index. Unsorted, CD4+ and CD8+ repertoires were examined separately, except in combined analyses, for which CD4+ and CD8+ sequences were merged in silico. A clone was considered expanded if an increase in frequency of at least 2-fold after treatment relative to C1D1 was found, and a pseudocount of 0.5 was applied to clones undetected at baseline. Singleton clones were defined as clones with 0 or 1 copy at C1D1, and non-singleton clones were defined as clones with 2 or more copies. Clones expanded in unsorted samples were annotated as CD4+, CD8+ or unknown by matching protein sequences in sorted samples from the same patient. Wilcoxon tests on paired samples were used to test diversity changes from C1D1 to C4D1. TCRdb mirrors the immuneACCESS table, restricted to in-frame sequences. Some clones are absent from its copies; in checked studies, under half trace to an unresolved V gene, and the reason for the others is unknown. The DNA was the basis for D and trimming; V, J and clone size are from that table. The sample includes 130,000 to 150,000 clones, with approximately 80% observed a single time. Of the sample, about 9.3% falls within the top ten clones.

This TCR was sampled from a human donor with classical Hodgkin lymphoma. Sequenced here: peripheral blood mononuclear cells (PBMCs), sampled before the second cycle of nivolumab.

Here the CDR3 is given as CASSLFYEQYF. The DNA is as follows: TGTGCCAGCAGCCTTTTCTACGAGCAGTACTTC. The sequence links TRBV7-2 to TRBJ2-7; the D gene cannot be named for sure. V loses 5 bases of germline sequence and J loses 3 bases, and the interval between the two ends is 5 bases. The CDR3, from cysteine to phenylalanine, totals 11 residues. Only the CDR3 region is kept as DNA, spanning 33 bases read in frame from base 1. CDR1 and CDR2 (SGHTA, FQGNSA) derive from the germline V gene.